The rows below give T cell receptor beta chains drawn from one sample of a study of blood T cells in healthy people across ages. TCRdb passed the 5' RACE reads through MiXCR, listing each CDR3 protein once. The table has about 1,400,000 distinct CDR3 sequences, almost 60% seen once. Sequencing was done on a sample of blood. The source is a man aged 18 to 29 in good health. Both conserved end residues are part of each CDR3.

J: TRBJ2-1
V: TRBV6-4
length: 13
CDR3: CASSQDAGVEQFF

J: TRBJ1-5
V: TRBV20-1
length: 13
CDR3: CSALFRGFQPQHF

J: TRBJ2-7
V: TRBV4-1
length: 16
CDR3: CASSQDEGSGSYEQYF

J: TRBJ2-7
V: TRBV29-1
length: 14
CDR3: CSVERGQAPYEQYF

J: TRBJ2-1
V: TRBV29-1
length: 14
CDR3: CSVESRVGGNEQFF

J: TRBJ2-3
V: TRBV6-2/TRBV6-3
length: 14
CDR3: CASSSDFNTDTQYF

J: TRBJ2-1
V: TRBV12-3/TRBV12-4
length: 12
CDR3: CASTGTHNEQFF

J: TRBJ2-7
V: TRBV6-5
length: 12
CDR3: CATGHPTDEQYF

J: TRBJ2-5
V: TRBV7-9
length: 13
CDR3: CASSLAQPETQYF

J: TRBJ2-3
V: TRBV6-2/TRBV6-3
length: 15
CDR3: CASSYPSTASDTQYF

J: TRBJ1-1
V: TRBV4-1
length: 15
CDR3: CASSQTQGVNTEAFF

J: TRBJ2-2
V: TRBV5-1
length: 13
CDR3: CASSLDLKGELFF

J: TRBJ2-5
V: TRBV19
length: 12
CDR3: CASSIGEAPQYF

J: TRBJ1-1
V: TRBV29-1
length: 15
CDR3: CSVEGLGGSDTEAFF

J: TRBJ2-7
V: TRBV2
length: 14
CDR3: CASSEGLAAAEQYF

J: TRBJ2-1
V: TRBV10-3
length: 13
CDR3: CAISEDGDNEQFF

J: TRBJ1-1
V: TRBV6-5
length: 12
CDR3: CASSYPGIEAFF

J: TRBJ2-1
V: TRBV27
length: 15
CDR3: CASSLNQETCNEQFF

J: NA
V: TRBV7-9
length: 16
CDR3: CASSLPSSGSFSEQYF

J: TRBJ2-7
V: TRBV27
length: 10
CDR3: CASGHYEQYF

J: TRBJ2-1
V: TRBV27
length: 12
CDR3: CASSLIGDEQFF

J: TRBJ1-5
V: TRBV12-3/TRBV12-4
length: 15
CDR3: CASSPDRGRNQPQHF